The 18 T cell receptor beta chains given below trace back to one sample, sequenced in a study of T cells in women clearing cervical HPV infection. Data came from immunoSEQ multiplex PCR; TCRdb stores just in-frame clones and leaves some out. The sample data list 49,000 or so clones. Input material: blood buffy coat. The receptors stem from a woman between 18 and 70 years old with a cervical HPV16 infection that either progressed to CIN3+ or cleared (not recorded which).

In the case of this clone: The junction shows a germline mismatch at one end, possibly a read error. The read terminates 3 residues ahead of where the CDR3 ends, so the germline J gene completes it. The V gene is TRBV7-9, the J gene TRBJ1-3, with D uncertain. Germline V gene sequence: CDR1 SEHNR, CDR2 FQNEAQ (reference sequence). CDR3 length: 13 residues. The DNA read from the CDR3 is TGTGCCAGCAGCCGTATCACCCTTGACACA. Protein product: CASSRITLDT. The whole CDR3 protein is CASSRITLDTIYF. Together with reference TRBV7-9 and TRBJ1-3, the CDR3 gives the full variable domain: DTGVSQNPRHKITKRGQNVTFRCDPISEHNRLYWYRQTLGQGPEFLTYFQNEAQLEKSRLLSDRFSAERPKGSFSTLEIQRTEQGDSAMYLCASSRITLDTIYFGEGSWLTVV.

As to this clone: An end of the junction differs from the germline gene, which may be a read error. The CDR3 end is not reached by the read, which stops 3 residues before it; the germline J gene fills it in. This chain joins TRBV27 and TRBJ1-2; 10 bases match TRBD1. The CDR3 covers 14 residues. Germline V CDR1 and CDR2: MNHEY, SMNVEV (reference sequence). CDR3 residues: CASSISGTGDGYTF. The sequenced part of the CDR3 DNA is TGTGCCAGCAGTATATCTGGGACAGGGGACGGC.

On this clone: The read gets to within 3 residues of the CDR3 end, and the germline J gene fills in the rest. The chain carries TRBV7-3 and TRBJ2-7, with 9 bases aligning to TRBD1. Germline-derived CDR1 and CDR2 are SGHTA and FQGTGA. J was trimmed by 6 bases and V by 5 bases; bases with no gene match: 8. CDR3 size: 14 residues. CDR3 protein: CASSPDRGAVEQYF. The covered CDR3 bases are TGTGCCAGCAGCCCTGACAGGGGGGCGGTCGAG.

As to this clone: The missing CDR3 end, 3 residues past where the read stops, is filled in from the germline J gene. The chain combines TRBV5-1 with TRBJ2-3, with 14 bases that match TRBD2. V dropped 3 bases and J dropped 4; count of bases not matched to a gene: 4. The CDR3 spans 16 residues. The germline CDR1 and CDR2 sequences are SGHRS and YFSETQ. The CDR3 here is CASSSKTSGGADTQYF. CDR3 DNA (partial): TGCGCCAGCAGCTCCAAGACTAGCGGGGGGGCAGATACG.

With respect to this clone: Coverage ceases 3 residues before the CDR3 finishes, and the germline J gene fills in the end. This chain joins TRBV19 and TRBJ1-2; 11 bases match TRBD1. J was trimmed by 7 bases and V by 2 bases; bases with no gene match: 6. CDR3 length equals 15 residues. Per the germline V gene, CDR1 is LNHDA and CDR2 is SQIVND (reference sequence). Incomplete CDR3 DNA: TGTGCCAGTAGTATAATCGCGGGACAGGGGGGTGGC. The encoded protein is CASSIIAGQGGG. The full CDR3 protein reads CASSIIAGQGGGYTF.

CDR3 in amino acids: CAWSHRDRVNSPLHF. The DNA read from the CDR3 is TGTGCCTGGAGTCACCGGGACAGGGTGAATTCACCC. The genes are TRBV30 and TRBJ1-6, with TRBD1 identical over 9 bases. The CDR3 end falls 3 residues outside the read, so it is completed with the germline J gene. The CDR3 sequence is 15 residues long. V was pared by 2 bases and J by 7 bases, with 6 bases of the junction left unmatched. From germline, CDR1 is GTSNPN and CDR2 SVGIG (reference sequence).

A word on this clone: The read terminates 3 residues ahead of where the CDR3 ends, so the germline J gene completes it. The chain links TRBV10-3 to TRBJ2-3; D perhaps matches TRBD2 (6 bases). The CDR3 is made up of 14 amino acids. Germline V gene lookup returns CDR1 ENHRY and CDR2 SYGVKD. V lost 3 bases to trimming and J lost 8 bases, with 15 bases between them. The CDR3 DNA, read in part, is TGTGCCATCAGTGATCGGACTAACCTTGGTACG. Translated, it gives CAISDRTNLGT. The full CDR3 reads CAISDRTNLGTQYF.

On this clone: The sequence runs out 3 residues before the end of the CDR3; the remainder is reconstructed from the germline J gene. The J gene is TRBJ2-7, the V gene TRBV18, with TRBD1 as a possible D gene (6 bases). Trimming cost V 6 bases and J 5 bases, with 17 bases left between them. The CDR3 runs 14 residues. Germline CDR1 KGHSH, CDR2 LQKENI. The CDR3 loop is CASSPDRNGNEQYF. The part of the CDR3 DNA that was read is TGTGCCAGCTCCCCCGACAGGAACGGAAACGAG.

Concerning this clone: One junction end does not reproduce the germline sequence, and a read error may be involved. Read sequence stops 3 residues before the CDR3 end, and the germline J gene provides the missing end. Other DNA sequences in this sample translate to the same CDR3. The genes are TRBV2 and TRBJ1-3; D is ambiguous. CDR3 length: 13 amino acids. Germline CDR1 and CDR2: SNHLY and FYNNEI. The CDR3 loop is CASSEALGYTIYF. The CDR3 bases that were read are TGTGCCAGCAGTGAAGCGCTCGGGTACACA.

Remarks on this clone: The read ends 3 residues before the CDR3 terminus; that terminus is restored from the germline J gene. The chain employs TRBV18 and TRBJ2-3; 11 bases match TRBD1. Germline values: CDR1 KGHSH, CDR2 LQKENI. This CDR3 has 14 residues. Partial CDR3 DNA: TGTGCCAGCTCACCGGGACAGGGGGATCAGCCG. Its translation: CASSPGQGDQP. The whole CDR3 reads CASSPGQGDQPQYF.

About this clone itself: The CDR3 is cut off 3 residues early in the read; its end comes from the germline J gene. The chain recombines TRBV20-1 with TRBJ2-3; 12 bases fit TRBD2. The length of the CDR3 is 15 residues. Germline-derived CDR1 and CDR2 are DFQATT and SNEGSKA (reference sequence). V gave up 3 bases and J gave up 4 bases; unmatched junction bases: 5. The sequenced CDR3 bases are TGCAGTGCTAGGGCGACTAGCGGGAGCGCAGATACG. Encoded protein: CSARATSGSADT. The entire CDR3 is CSARATSGSADTQYF.

As to this clone: The observed sequence ends 3 residues before the CDR3 terminus, with the missing tail filled in from the germline J gene. The rearrangement uses TRBV14 and TRBJ2-4, with D unclear. Germline values: CDR1 SGHDN, CDR2 FVKESK. With 2 bases removed from V and 0 bases from J, the gap between germline ends came to 8 bases. There are 15 residues in the CDR3. The CDR3 DNA, read in part, is TGTGCCAGCAGCCAATCCTATCTAGCCAAAAACATT. It specifies CASSQSYLAKNI. The whole CDR3 region reads CASSQSYLAKNIQYF.

Concerning this clone: The observed sequence ends 3 residues before the CDR3 terminus, with the missing tail filled in from the germline J gene. This rearrangement joins TRBV13 to TRBJ2-7, with D maybe TRBD2 (6 bases). The V end was cut by 5 bases, the J end by 0 bases, with 11 bases between. Germline V gene lookup returns CDR1 PRHDT and CDR2 FYEKMQ (reference sequence). CDR3 length: 14 amino acids. The CDR3 loop reads CASSRSGFSYEQYF. CDR3 bases read: TGTGCCAGCAGCAGAAGCGGGTTCTCCTACGAG.

To note about this clone: Sequencing ends 3 residues short of the CDR3 end; the germline J gene provides the rest. The same CDR3 also results from other DNA sequences found in this sample. The chain uses TRBV6-1 and TRBJ2-5; either TRBD1 or TRBD2 may fit D (6 bases each). The CDR3 covers 14 residues. V was cut by 6 bases and J by 5 bases, with 16 bases left in between. Germline V gives CDR1 MNHNS, CDR2 SASEGT. This CDR3 is CASSESGEAETQYF. The sequenced part of the CDR3 DNA is TGTGCCAGCAGCGAATCAGGGGAGGCGGAGACC.

To note about this clone: The DNA ends 3 residues before the CDR3 does, and the rest of the CDR3 is filled in from the germline J gene. The chain joins TRBV7-8 to TRBJ1-2; D remains unclear. The CDR3 runs to 12 residues. The V gene's germline CDR1 is SGHVS and CDR2 FQNEAQ. Incomplete CDR3 DNA: TGTGCCAGCAGCTTCGACCTCGGGGGC. Translated, it gives CASSFDLGG. The entire CDR3 protein reads CASSFDLGGYTF.

As regards this clone: The read ends 3 residues early relative to the CDR3; the germline J gene fills the gap. The chain has TRBV13 and TRBJ2-3; D is undetermined. The CDR3 contains 12 residues. The ends were cut back, 2 bases at V and 3 bases at J, with 3 bases in the middle. Germline V lookup: CDR1 PRHDT, CDR2 FYEKMQ (reference sequence). The part of the CDR3 DNA that was read is TGTGCCAGCAGCTTACGGACAGATACG. Residues: CASSLRTDT. The entire CDR3 protein is CASSLRTDTQYF.

A remark on this clone: The CDR3 extends 3 residues past the end of the read, so its final part is completed from the germline J gene. This chain links TRBV10-3 with TRBJ2-5, with 10 bases aligning to TRBD1. Germline CDR1 is ENHRY and CDR2 is SYGVKD. The CDR3 runs to 15 residues. V dropped 6 bases and J dropped 1; count of bases not matched to a gene: 5. CDR3 loop: CAIRPGQGLQETQYF. The CDR3 DNA, read in part, is TGTGCCATCAGGCCGGGACAGGGGCTCCAAGAGACC.

Details on this clone: The CDR3 end lies 3 residues beyond the end of the read and is filled in from the germline J gene. The V gene is TRBV5-1, the J gene TRBJ1-6, with TRBD1 matching 9 bases. Looked up from germline, CDR1 is SGHRS and CDR2 is YFSETQ. The CDR3 length is 16 residues. V trimming: 2 bases; J trimming: 8 bases; junction bases outside the gene matches: 8. Partial CDR3 DNA: TGCGCCAGCAGCTTCGTACCAACAGGGGGCGATTCACCC. Residues: CASSFVPTGGDSP. The CDR3 in full is CASSFVPTGGDSPLHF.